This T cell receptor (beta chain) is from a study of T cells in Graves' hyperthyroidism and ophthalmopathy. At the level of the study: Peripheral blood was drawn at first diagnosis, prior to all treatment. The study's findings and limits: Blood held most thyroid clonotypes expanded above 0.001 frequency. The model foresaw ophthalmopathy a median roughly 6 months prior to onset.

Trimming removed 5 bases at V and 0 bases at J, with 13 bases between. CDR1 and CDR2 from the germline V gene are SGHDN and FVKESK. CDR3 length: 16 amino acids. Regions amplified from RNA transcripts were the TCR beta CDR3 regions. Carried out on the TCR CDR3, a first-round RT-PCR used the HTBI primer set. TCRdb re-derived calls from the multiplex PCR reads in MiXCR, one entry per CDR3 protein. Counted here are roughly 560,000 distinct CDR3 sequences, approximately 14% occurring once; the ten biggest clones make up around 4.5%. This clonotype was found many times. Antigen unknown. PBMCs came from more than 9 ml fresh peripheral blood.

Sequenced: blood. This TCR came from a woman aged 40 to 50 with Graves' ophthalmopathy. The gene calls are TRBV14 and TRBJ2-2, with a tentative D call TRBD1 (5 bases). CDR3 DNA sequence: TGTGCCAGCAGCAAATTGACAGCCCCGAACACCGGGGAGCTGTTTTTT. This sequence encodes CASSKLTAPNTGELFF.